Below, one TCR beta chain is given with its context. What it binds is not known. The data originate from a study of response to subunit inactivated influenza vaccine. CDR1 MNHNS and CDR2 SASEGT come from the germline V gene. V was clipped by 3 bases and J by 2 bases; unmatched bases: 4. The CDR3 consists of 15 residues. TCRdb re-called the RT-PCR reads through MiXCR, storing one row per CDR3 protein. The data contain some 800,000 distinct CDR3 sequences, approximately 21% of them singletons. General observations from the study: Researchers suggested that each seasonal influenza vaccination recruits few new T cells.

The receptor was isolated from a man aged 45 to 65 who received an inactivated influenza vaccine. V is TRBV6-1 and J is TRBJ2-5; 9 bases align to TRBD1. The material was PBMCs from blood, obtained 5 days after vaccination. CDR3 protein: CASSDQTGGQETQYF. The CDR3, as DNA: TGTGCCAGCAGTGACCAGACAGGGGGTCAAGAGACCCAGTACTTC.